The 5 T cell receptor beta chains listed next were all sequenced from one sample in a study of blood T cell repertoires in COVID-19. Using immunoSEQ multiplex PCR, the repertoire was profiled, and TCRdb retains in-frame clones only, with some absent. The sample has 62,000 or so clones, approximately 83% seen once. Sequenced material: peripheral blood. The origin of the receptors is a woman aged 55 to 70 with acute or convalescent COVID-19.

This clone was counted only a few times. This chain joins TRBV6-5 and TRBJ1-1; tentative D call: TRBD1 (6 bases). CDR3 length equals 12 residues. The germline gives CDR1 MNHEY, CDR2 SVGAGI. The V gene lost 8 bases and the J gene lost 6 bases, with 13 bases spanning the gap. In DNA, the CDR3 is TGTGCCAGCCGTCGTAAGGGGGCTGAAGCTTTCTTT. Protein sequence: CASRRKGAEAFF.

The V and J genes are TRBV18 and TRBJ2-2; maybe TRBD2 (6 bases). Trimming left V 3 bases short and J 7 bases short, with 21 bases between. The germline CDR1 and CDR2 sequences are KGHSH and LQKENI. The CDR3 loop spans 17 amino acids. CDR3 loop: CASSPGVVYSGDGELFF. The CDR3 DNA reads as TGTGCCAGCTCACCGGGAGTCGTCTACTCGGGGGACGGGGAGCTGTTTTTT. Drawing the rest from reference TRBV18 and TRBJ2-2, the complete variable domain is NAGVMQNPRHLVRRRGQEARLRCSPMKGHSHVYWYRQLPEEGLKFMVYLQKENIIDESGMPKERFSAEFPKEGPSILRIQQVVRGDSAAYFCASSPGVVYSGDGELFFGEGSRLTVL.

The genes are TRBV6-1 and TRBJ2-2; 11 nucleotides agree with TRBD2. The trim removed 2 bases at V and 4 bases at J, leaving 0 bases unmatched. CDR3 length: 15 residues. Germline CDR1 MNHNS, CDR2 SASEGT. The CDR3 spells CASSELAGGTGELFF. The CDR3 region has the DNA TGTGCCAGCAGTGAACTAGCGGGAGGCACCGGGGAGCTGTTTTTT.

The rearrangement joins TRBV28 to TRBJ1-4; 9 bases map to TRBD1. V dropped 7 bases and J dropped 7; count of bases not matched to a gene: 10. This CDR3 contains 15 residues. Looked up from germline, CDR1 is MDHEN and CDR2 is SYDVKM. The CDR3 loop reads CASTPGDRVREKLFF. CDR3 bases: TGTGCCAGCACCCCTGGGGACAGGGTTCGTGAAAAACTGTTTTTT.

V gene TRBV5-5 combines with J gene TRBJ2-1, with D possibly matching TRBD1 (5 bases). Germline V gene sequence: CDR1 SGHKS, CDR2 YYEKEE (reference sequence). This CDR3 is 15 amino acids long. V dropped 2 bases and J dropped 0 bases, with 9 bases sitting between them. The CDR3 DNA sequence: TGTGCCAGCAGCTTCAGGGAAAGCTCCTACAATGAGCAGTTCTTC. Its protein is CASSFRESSYNEQFF.